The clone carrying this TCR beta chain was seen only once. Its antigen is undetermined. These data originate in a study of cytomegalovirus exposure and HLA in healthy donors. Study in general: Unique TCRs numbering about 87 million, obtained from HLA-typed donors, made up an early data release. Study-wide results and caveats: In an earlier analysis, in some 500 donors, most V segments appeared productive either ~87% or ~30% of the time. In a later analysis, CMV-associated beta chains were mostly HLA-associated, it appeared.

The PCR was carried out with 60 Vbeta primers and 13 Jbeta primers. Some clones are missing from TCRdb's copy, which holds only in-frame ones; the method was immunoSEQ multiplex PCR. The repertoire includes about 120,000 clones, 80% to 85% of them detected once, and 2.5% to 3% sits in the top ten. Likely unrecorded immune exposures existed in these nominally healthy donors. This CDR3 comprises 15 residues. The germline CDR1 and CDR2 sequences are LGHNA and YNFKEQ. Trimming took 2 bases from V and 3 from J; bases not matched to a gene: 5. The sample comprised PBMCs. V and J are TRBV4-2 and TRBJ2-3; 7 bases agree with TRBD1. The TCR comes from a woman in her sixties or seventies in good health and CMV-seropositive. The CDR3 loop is CASSQRTGTTDTQYF. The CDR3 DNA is TGTGCCAGCAGCCAAAGGACAGGTACTACAGATACGCAGTATTTT.